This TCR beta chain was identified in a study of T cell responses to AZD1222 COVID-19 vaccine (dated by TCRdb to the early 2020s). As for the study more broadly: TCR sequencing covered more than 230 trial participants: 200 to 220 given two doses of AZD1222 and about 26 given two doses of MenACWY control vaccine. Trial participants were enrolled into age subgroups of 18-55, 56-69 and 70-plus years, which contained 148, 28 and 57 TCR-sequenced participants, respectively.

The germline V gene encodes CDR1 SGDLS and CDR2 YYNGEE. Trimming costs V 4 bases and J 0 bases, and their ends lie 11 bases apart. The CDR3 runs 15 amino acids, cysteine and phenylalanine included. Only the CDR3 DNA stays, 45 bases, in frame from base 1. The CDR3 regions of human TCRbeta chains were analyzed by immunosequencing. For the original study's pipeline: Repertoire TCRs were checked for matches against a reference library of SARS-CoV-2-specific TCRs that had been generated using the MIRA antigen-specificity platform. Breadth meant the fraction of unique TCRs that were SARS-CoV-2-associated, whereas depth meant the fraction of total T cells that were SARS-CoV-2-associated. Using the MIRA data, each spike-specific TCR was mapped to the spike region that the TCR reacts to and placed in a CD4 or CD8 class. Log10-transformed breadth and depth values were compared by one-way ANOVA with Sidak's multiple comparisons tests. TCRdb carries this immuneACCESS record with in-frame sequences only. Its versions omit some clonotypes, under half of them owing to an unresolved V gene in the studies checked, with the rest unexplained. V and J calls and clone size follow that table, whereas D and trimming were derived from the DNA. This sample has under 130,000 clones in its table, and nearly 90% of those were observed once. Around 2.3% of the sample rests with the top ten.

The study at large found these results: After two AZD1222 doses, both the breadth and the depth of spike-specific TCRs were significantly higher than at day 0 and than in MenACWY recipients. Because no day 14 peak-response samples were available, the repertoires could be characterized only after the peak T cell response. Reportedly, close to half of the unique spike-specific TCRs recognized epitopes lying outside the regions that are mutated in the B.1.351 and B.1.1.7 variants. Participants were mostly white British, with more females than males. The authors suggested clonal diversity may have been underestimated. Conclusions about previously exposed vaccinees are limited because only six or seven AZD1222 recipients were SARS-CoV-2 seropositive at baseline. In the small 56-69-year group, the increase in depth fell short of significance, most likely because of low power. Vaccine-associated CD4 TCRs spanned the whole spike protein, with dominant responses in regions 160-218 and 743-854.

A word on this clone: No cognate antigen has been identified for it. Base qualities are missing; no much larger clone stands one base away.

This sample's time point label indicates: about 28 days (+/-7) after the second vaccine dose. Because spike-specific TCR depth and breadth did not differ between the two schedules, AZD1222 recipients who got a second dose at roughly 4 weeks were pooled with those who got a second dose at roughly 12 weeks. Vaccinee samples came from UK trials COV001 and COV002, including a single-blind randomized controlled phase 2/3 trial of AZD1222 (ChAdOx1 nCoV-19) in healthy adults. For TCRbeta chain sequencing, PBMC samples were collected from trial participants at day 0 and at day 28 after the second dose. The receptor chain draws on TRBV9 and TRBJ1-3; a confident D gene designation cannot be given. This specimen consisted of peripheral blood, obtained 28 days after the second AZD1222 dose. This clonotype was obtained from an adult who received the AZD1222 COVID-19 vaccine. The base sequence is TGTGCCAGCAGCCTGGACGGAATCTCTGGAAACACCATATATTTT. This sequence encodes CASSLDGISGNTIYF.